This paragraph reports one TCR beta chain. These data are taken from a study of blood T cell repertoires in COVID-19. Clones were sequenced by immunoSEQ multiplex PCR, and TCRdb holds only the in-frame ones, with some missing. The data contain about 73,000 clones, roughly 83% of them seen just once; the ten biggest clones take up around 2.3%. The TCR originated in a man of 80 years or more with active or convalescent COVID-19. The sequenced sample consisted of peripheral blood.

The CDR3 protein is CASSLSAALRETQYF. DNA of the CDR3: TGTGCCAGCAGTTTATCGGCAGCCCTGAGGGAGACCCAGTACTTC. The chain combines TRBV27 with TRBJ2-5; D not resolved. The CDR3 runs to 15 residues. Trimming pared 0 bases from V and 5 bases from J, leaving 13 bases between. Germline CDR1 is MNHEY and CDR2 is SMNVEV (reference sequence).